This T cell receptor beta chain was sequenced for a study of control samples from healthy donors and cancer patients. CDR3 length: 16 residues. Losses at the gene ends were 8 bases for V and 4 bases for J; bases not matched to a gene: 11. Germline assignment: CDR1 SGHTA and CDR2 FQGNSA. Sequencing was performed with immunoSEQ multiplex PCR; in TCRdb, only in-frame clones are kept and a portion is missing. This sample has around 80,000 clones; roughly 86% occur once, and the top ten carry roughly 20%. The sample comprised blood. The TCR originated in a man between 45 and 60 years old in good health. The V and J genes are TRBV7-2 and TRBJ1-5; 10 bases map to TRBD1. The CDR3 DNA reads TGTGCCAGCGCGGGACAGGGGCGCCCGCCTAATCAGCCCCAGCATTTT. Protein sequence: CASAGQGRPPNQPQHF.